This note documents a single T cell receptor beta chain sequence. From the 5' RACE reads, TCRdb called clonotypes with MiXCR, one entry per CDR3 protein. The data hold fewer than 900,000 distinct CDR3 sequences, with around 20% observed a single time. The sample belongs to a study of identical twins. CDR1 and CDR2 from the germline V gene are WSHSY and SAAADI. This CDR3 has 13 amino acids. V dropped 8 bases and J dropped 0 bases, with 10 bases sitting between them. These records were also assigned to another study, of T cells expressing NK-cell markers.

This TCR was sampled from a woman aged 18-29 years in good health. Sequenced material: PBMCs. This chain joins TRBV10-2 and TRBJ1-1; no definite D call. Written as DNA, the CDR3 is TGCGCCAGCCGGCAGGATGTGAACACTGAAGCTTTCTTT. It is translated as CASRQDVNTEAFF.